The rows below give T cell receptor beta chains drawn from one sample of a study of beta chain features in type 1 diabetes. TCRdb's table, derived via immunoSEQ multiplex PCR, lists solely in-frame clones and lacks some. The sample contains hundreds of thousands of clones, 10% to 15% of which appear only once. Specimen: naive CD4+ T cells from blood. Every receptor here comes from a man younger than 30 in good health. The CDR3 runs from the conserved cysteine through the conserved F or W. Part of the rows lack a size; the others show once, few, many or a class for expanded clones.

j_gene | v_gene | abundance | len | CDR3aa
TRBJ1-2 | TRBV29-1 | few | 12 | CSVEGQFNGYTF
TRBJ1-1 | TRBV9 | NA | 14 | CASSQTGQNTEAFF
TRBJ2-1 | TRBV4-1 | NA | 16 | CASSQEGATSANEQFF
TRBJ1-5 | TRBV18 | few | 16 | CASSPYASGNNQPQHF
TRBJ2-1 | TRBV19 | few | 17 | CASSLSGSGVLDNEQFF
TRBJ1-1 | TRBV18 | NA | 12 | CASSQTGDEAFF
TRBJ1-2 | TRBV19 | few | 15 | CASRQDSASPGGYTF
TRBJ2-4 | TRBV9 | NA | 15 | CASSVAGTGWTIQYF
TRBJ2-5 | TRBV7-9 | NA | 14 | CASSLGGRVETQYF
TRBJ2-1 | TRBV29-1 | many | 12 | CSVGGSYNEQFF
TRBJ2-7 | TRBV28 | NA | 14 | CASSRPPGRNEQYF
TRBJ1-2 | TRBV6-5 | NA | 14 | CASSYGQGSYGYTF
TRBJ2-7 | TRBV28 | NA | 14 | CASTASGYYYEQYF
TRBJ2-3 | TRBV28 | few | 15 | CASSPAGQGPDTQYF
TRBJ1-5 | TRBV4-3 | NA | 15 | CASSQDFRGDQPQHF
TRBJ2-5 | TRBV28 | NA | 14 | CASRPVAGEETQYF
TRBJ1-1 | TRBV5-1 | NA | 14 | CASSLDRAGTEAFF
TRBJ1-1 | TRBV11-2 | NA | 14 | CASSVREVNTEAFF
TRBJ2-3 | TRBV7-3 | NA | 14 | CASSPGLASDTQYF
TRBJ2-1 | TRBV7-9 | NA | 14 | CASSLVGREDEQFF
TRBJ2-5 | TRBV5-8 | NA | 16 | CASSHERGALQETQYF
TRBJ1-2 | TRBV27 | NA | 15 | CASSRGTGGWDGYTF
TRBJ1-5 | TRBV27 | few | 13 | CASSLRLNQPQHF
TRBJ2-2 | TRBV5-1 | NA | 14 | CASSLGLAGGELFF
TRBJ2-2 | TRBV7-2 | few | 15 | CASSSRVWNTGELFF
TRBJ2-1 | TRBV5-1 | few | 15 | CASSLGTGGYNEQFF
TRBJ1-1 | TRBV5-1 | once | 17 | CASSFTPGMPMNTEAFF
TRBJ1-1 | TRBV30 | NA | 14 | CAWRDDSMNTEAFF
TRBJ2-1 | TRBV18 | NA | 18 | CASSLSNPGQGSANEQFF
TRBJ2-7 | TRBV5-6 | few | 15 | CASSVGTGITYEQYF
TRBJ1-6 | TRBV7-9 | few | 14 | CASSLRDRVSPLHF
TRBJ1-6 | TRBV7-2 | NA | 15 | CASSLDGTPNSPLHF
TRBJ2-5 | TRBV30 | few | 16 | CAWSGGQEEFQETQYF
TRBJ2-7 | TRBV6-5 | NA | 15 | CASSYSRESSYEQYF
TRBJ2-3 | TRBV9 | few | 12 | CASSVFGDTQYF
TRBJ2-3 | TRBV7-2 | NA | 17 | CASSFGSGRAGSDTQYF
TRBJ1-2 | TRBV5-1 | NA | 13 | CASRLGQGDGYTF
TRBJ2-7 | TRBV30 | NA | 14 | CAWSAGTGGYEQYF
TRBJ2-7 | TRBV28 | NA | 15 | CASSGDSGGAYEQYF
TRBJ1-5 | TRBV7-9 | few | 14 | CASSPDRSNQPQHF
TRBJ1-1 | TRBV25-1 | few | 13 | CASSSTGDTEAFF
TRBJ1-1 | TRBV5-4 | few | 16 | CASSLARTGVGTEAFF
TRBJ1-2 | TRBV28 | NA | 15 | CASSLSWQGGRGYTF
TRBJ2-7 | TRBV27 | NA | 13 | CASSPPGHGEQYF
TRBJ2-5 | TRBV27 | few | 15 | CASGLAGARAETQYF
TRBJ1-1 | TRBV19 | NA | 13 | CASSINTGPEAFF
TRBJ2-4 | TRBV19 | few | 14 | CASTLGQGKNIQYF
TRBJ2-1 | TRBV4-2 | few | 17 | CASSQTGGASSYNEQFF
TRBJ1-5 | TRBV30 | NA | 13 | CAWSVRFGQPQHF
TRBJ2-5 | TRBV6-5 | few | 14 | CASSRLAGAKTQYF